This T cell receptor beta chain was recovered during a study of cytomegalovirus exposure and HLA in healthy donors. V lost 3 bases to trimming and J lost 6 bases, with 11 bases between them. Germline CDR1 SEHNR, CDR2 FQNEAQ (reference sequence). The CDR3 contains 14 residues. With 60 Vbeta and 13 Jbeta primers, the PCR was carried out. Method: immunoSEQ multiplex PCR; TCRdb's copy keeps in-frame clones and lacks some. The top ten hold about 4.5% of the sample, which has 100,000 or so clones, approximately 68% seen once. This chain uses TRBV7-9 with TRBJ1-4, with a tentative D call TRBD1 (6 bases). The clonotype was recovered from a woman between 18 and 30 years old in good health and CMV-seropositive. The sequencing input was PBMCs. The CDR3, as DNA: TGTGCCAGCAGCTTGGGGGCGGGGGATGAAAAACTGTTTTTT. Residues: CASSLGAGDEKLFF.